Listed below are T cell receptor beta chains from one sample, sequenced in a study of cytomegalovirus exposure and HLA in healthy donors. Assay used: immunoSEQ multiplex PCR; TCRdb lists only in-frame clones, some missing. The sample shows 130,000 or so clones, and approximately 2% sits with its ten largest clones. The sample consisted of PBMCs. Source of these receptors: a woman between 18 and 29 years old in good health and CMV-seronegative. The CDR3 runs from the conserved cysteine through the conserved F or W. D genes are given only for firm matches.

>TRBJ2-7|NA|TRBV6-1
TGTGCCAGCAGTGCCCAGCGGTACTACGAGCAGTACTTC
CASSAQRYYEQYF
>TRBJ1-1|TRBD1|TRBV7-9
TGTGCCAGCAGCTTAGGTGACAGGGACTACACTGAAGCTTTCTTT
CASSLGDRDYTEAFF
>TRBJ1-4|NA|TRBV4-2
TGTGCCAGCAGCCAAGATCCAGGGTCTAATGAAAAACTGTTTTTT
CASSQDPGSNEKLFF
>TRBJ1-1|NA|TRBV6-6
TGTGCCAGCAGGGCCTTCGGGTTTGGCACTGAAGCTTTCTTT
CASRAFGFGTEAFF
>TRBJ2-2|TRBD2|TRBV4-2
TGTGCCAGCAGCCAAAAGCGGGAGAGCACCGGGGAGCTGTTTTTT
CASSQKRESTGELFF
>TRBJ1-2|NA|TRBV18
TGTGCCAGCTCACCCGAGGCATCCTTGGGCTACACCTTC
CASSPEASLGYTF
>TRBJ2-7|TRBD1|TRBV6-1
TGTGCCAGCAGGGTCGGACAGGGGATTTCCTACGAGCAGTACTTC
CASRVGQGISYEQYF
>TRBJ1-2|NA|TRBV25-1
TGTGCCAGCAGTGAAGCTAACCTCCAGTCTAGAGGCTACACCTTC
CASSEANLQSRGYTF
>TRBJ1-1|NA|TRBV29-1
TGCAGCGTTGGTCGCAGGGGAGACACTGAAGCTTTCTTT
CSVGRRGDTEAFF
>TRBJ1-2|NA|TRBV10-2
TGCGCCAGCAGCCACACAGGGTTCGGCTACACCTTC
CASSHTGFGYTF
>TRBJ1-5|TRBD1|TRBV6-6
TGTGCCAGCAGCTACTCGACAGGGGGCGGGAATCAGCCCCAGCATTTT
CASSYSTGGGNQPQHF
>TRBJ1-2|NA|TRBV25-1
TGTGCCAGCAGTGACGGAGGACCGACGGTCTATGGCTACACCTTC
CASSDGGPTVYGYTF
>TRBJ1-1|NA|TRBV6-1
TGTGCCAGCAGTACACTAGGCACTGAAGCTTTCTTT
CASSTLGTEAFF
>TRBJ2-2|TRBD2|TRBV12-5
TGTGCTAGTGGTTCCGAACTAGCGGGAGTGGCCGGGGAGCTGTTTTTT
CASGSELAGVAGELFF
>TRBJ2-5|NA|TRBV25-1
TGTGCCAGCAGTGAAAGGGGGGGCGGACAAGAGACCCAGTACTTC
CASSERGGGQETQYF
>TRBJ2-5|NA|TRBV29-1
TGCAGCGTTGAAGATCGCGGTAGCGGCCCCGGGGCTACCCAGTACTTC
CSVEDRGSGPGATQYF
>TRBJ2-1|TRBD1|TRBV5-1
TGCGCCAGCAGCGATAATCAACACAGGGGGCAGTTCTTC
CASSDNQHRGQFF
>TRBJ2-1|TRBD2|TRBV5-6
TGTGCCAGCAGCTTGTTATCTAGCGGGAGCTACAATGAGCAGTTCTTC
CASSLLSSGSYNEQFF
>TRBJ2-3|TRBD2|TRBV7-9
TGTGCCAGCAGCTTAGCGGTATTAGCGGGCCCCTCTGACTATACGCAGTATTTT
CASSLAVLAGPSDYTQYF
>TRBJ2-1|TRBD2|TRBV19
TGTGCCAGTACCACGAACCTAGCGGGAGGGCCATACAATGAGCAGTTCTTC
CASTTNLAGGPYNEQFF
>TRBJ1-1|TRBD1|TRBV4-2
TGTGCCAGCAGCCAAGCAGACAGGGGGCCTAGTGAAGCTTTCTTT
CASSQADRGPSEAFF
>TRBJ1-2|TRBD1|TRBV18
TGTGCCAGCTCACCGGCTTCGATTTTTGGACAGGGGGAAGATGGCTACACCTTC
CASSPASIFGQGEDGYTF
>TRBJ1-5|NA|TRBV5-1
TGCGCCAGCAGACCACAGGGCGGCAATCAGCCCCAGCATTTT
CASRPQGGNQPQHF
>TRBJ1-2|TRBD1|TRBV6-6
TGTGCCAGCAGTGCGGACAGGCCGCCTGGGTATGGCTACACCTTC
CASSADRPPGYGYTF
>TRBJ2-3|NA|TRBV19
TGTGCCAGTTCCGGGACACTAGGAGATACGCAGTATTTT
CASSGTLGDTQYF
>TRBJ2-1|TRBD2|TRBV6-4
TGTGCCAGCAGTCTAGCGGGAGGGAACAATGAGCAGTTCTTC
CASSLAGGNNEQFF
>TRBJ2-3|TRBD2|TRBV27
TGTGCCAGCAGTTTACGGGCTACTAGCGGGACGGTAGATACGCAGTATTTT
CASSLRATSGTVDTQYF
>TRBJ2-1|NA|TRBV9
TGTGCCAGCAGCGTAGAACTAGATTGGAATGAGCAGTTCTTC
CASSVELDWNEQFF
>TRBJ2-1|NA|TRBV30
TGTGCCTGGAGTTGGCTAGGAGGGTCGGATGAGCAGTTCTTC
CAWSWLGGSDEQFF
>TRBJ1-4|TRBD1|TRBV15
TGTGCCACCAGCAGAGATTACGGGACAGTAAATGAAAAACTGTTTTTT
CATSRDYGTVNEKLFF
>TRBJ1-5|NA|TRBV27
TGTGCCAGCAGTTTCTTAGATCAGCCCCAGCATTTT
CASSFLDQPQHF
>TRBJ2-4|TRBD2|TRBV13
TGTGCCAGCAGCTTAGGTCCTCAGGCGGGAGGGCTAGCCAAAAACATTCAGTACTTC
CASSLGPQAGGLAKNIQYF
>TRBJ1-1|NA|TRBV4-3
TGCGCCAGCAGCCAAGAGTTGCAGGCCACGACTGAAGCTTTCTTT
CASSQELQATTEAFF
>TRBJ1-4|NA|TRBV19
TGTGCCAGTAGTAGGGAGGACGGCTCAACTAATGAAAAACTGTTTTTT
CASSREDGSTNEKLFF
>TRBJ1-2|TRBD1|TRBV5-4
TGTGCCACCATTCCCGGACAGGGGGGTAACTATGGCTACACCTTC
CATIPGQGGNYGYTF
>TRBJ1-1|NA|TRBV4-1
TGCGCCAGCAGCCCACGTCAGGGGCTGGTGAACACTGAAGCTTTCTTT
CASSPRQGLVNTEAFF
>TRBJ1-1|NA|TRBV4-1
TGCGCCAGCAGCCAAGTAGGGCGGGGGGCGGGTACTGAAGCTTTCTTT
CASSQVGRGAGTEAFF
>TRBJ2-2|NA|TRBV6-5
TGTGCCAGCAGTTGGAGGGCCGTGAACACCGGGGAGCTGTTTTTT
CASSWRAVNTGELFF
>TRBJ1-1|TRBD1|TRBV5-6
TGTGCCAGCAGCTACGGGACAGGGGGCACTGAAGCTTTCTTT
CASSYGTGGTEAFF
>TRBJ2-3|TRBD2|TRBV12-5
TGTGCTAGTGGTTTGTCTGGCGGGAGGTCTTTCGATACGCAGTATTTT
CASGLSGGRSFDTQYF
>TRBJ2-7|NA|TRBV7-6
TGTGCCAGCAGCTTAGGAACAGGAAGCTCCTACGAGCAGTACTTC
CASSLGTGSSYEQYF
>TRBJ1-1|NA|TRBV19
TGTGCCAGTAGTATCGGGAGGAACACTGAAGCTTTCTTT
CASSIGRNTEAFF
>TRBJ2-5|NA|TRBV7-9
TGTGCCAGCAGCTTAGCAACAGGGTGGGGAGAGACCCAGTACTTC
CASSLATGWGETQYF
>TRBJ1-1|TRBD1|TRBV18
TGTGCCAGCTCAAACGACAGGGAAGATACTGAAGCTTTCTTT
CASSNDREDTEAFF
>TRBJ1-1|NA|TRBV29-1
TGCAGCGTTGAAGAGGCTGCGAACACTGAAGCTTTCTTT
CSVEEAANTEAFF
>TRBJ2-1|TRBD2|TRBV5-5
TGTGCCAGCAGCCCAGAACTAGCGGGAGGGCCTCGAAATGAGCAGTTCTTC
CASSPELAGGPRNEQFF
>TRBJ1-2|NA|TRBV19
TGTGCCAGTAGTATCACTGCCTTCTATGGCTACACCTTC
CASSITAFYGYTF
>TRBJ1-1|NA|TRBV9
TGTGCCAGCAGCGTCGGGACACTTAACACTGAAGCTTTCTTT
CASSVGTLNTEAFF
>TRBJ1-1|NA|TRBV6-1
TGTGCCAGCAGTTATTCGAGCGAGAACACTGAAGCTTTCTTT
CASSYSSENTEAFF
>TRBJ1-2|TRBD1|TRBV18
TGTGCCAGCTCACCAGAATCTTCAGGGACAGCATATGGCTACACCTTC
CASSPESSGTAYGYTF
>TRBJ1-6|NA|TRBV30
TGTGCCTGTAGGGGAAACACCTATAATTCACCCCTCCACTTT
CACRGNTYNSPLHF
>TRBJ2-5|TRBD2|TRBV18
TGTACCAGCTCACCACCGGGGGGACCCGGAGAGACCCAGTACTTC
CTSSPPGGPGETQYF